The next 23 T cell receptor beta chains were all read from a single sample in a study of vaccination effects on CD4 cells after COVID-19. No antigen has been identified for these receptors. The data were produced by immunoSEQ multiplex PCR, yet TCRdb's version contains in-frame clones alone and is incomplete. The repertoire holds tens of thousands of clones, with roughly 82% as singletons. Before sequencing took place, the ViraFEST assay used viral peptide pools to expand antigen-specific CD4+ T cells. Researchers isolated CD4+ T cells once approximately eleven days of culture had elapsed. Of the BNT162b2 and mRNA-1273 vaccines, participants received two doses of one or the other. Sample: CD4+ T cells from PBMCs cultured with HCoV-NL63 spike peptides, taken after COVID-19 vaccination. The receptors come from a human donor who received a COVID-19 vaccine. Some clones in this sample may be carry-over from other donors' samples.

This clone was found a few times. The chain is built from TRBV5-1 and TRBJ1-3, with D hard to call. Germline V gene data show CDR1 as SGHRS and CDR2 as YFSETQ. This CDR3 has 14 amino acids. V lost 3 bases and J 1 base, leaving 8 bases between the germline ends. The CDR3 region has the DNA TGCGCCAGCAGCTCGGTGGCATCTGGAAACACCATATATTTT. Its translation: CASSSVASGNTIYF.

CDR3 DNA: TGCGCCAGCACCCCGGGGGGGTCCACAGATACGCAGTATTTT. It encodes CASTPGGSTDTQYF. This chain links TRBV5-1 with TRBJ2-3; 8 nucleotides line up with TRBD2. V lost 6 bases and J lost 2; bases outside the gene matches: 5. CDR3 length: 14 residues. Looked up from germline, CDR1 is SGHRS and CDR2 is YFSETQ.

The sample holds one count of this clone. The V and J genes are TRBV21-1 and TRBJ2-2; the table gives TRBD2 as D, unverified against the DNA. TRBV21-1 is reported as a pseudogene. This CDR3 has 18 residues. This CDR3 is CASSRGLRGLVRTGELFF. CDR3 nucleotides: TGTGCCAGCAGCAGAGGACTTAGGGGACTAGTCCGAACCGGGGAGCTGTTTTTT.

The sample holds one count of this clone. V and J are TRBV5-8 and TRBJ2-5; D gene unclear. V dropped 7 bases and J dropped 0 bases, with 22 bases sitting between them. CDR1 SGHTS and CDR2 YDEGEE come from the germline V gene. The CDR3 contains 17 residues. The CDR3 region has the DNA TGTGCCAGCCCAACCATGGGCGCGAGTACATACCAAGAGACCCAGTACTTC. It encodes CASPTMGASTYQETQYF.

The V call is TRBV11-2, the J call TRBJ1-1; D not resolved. This CDR3 has 15 amino acids. The V end was cut by 0 bases, the J end by 5 bases, with 13 bases between. Looked up from germline, CDR1 is SGHAT and CDR2 is FQNNGV. This chain's CDR3 is CASSLDPGLATEAFF. The CDR3, as DNA: TGTGCCAGCAGCTTAGATCCGGGGTTGGCGACTGAAGCTTTCTTT.

This clone appeared once. The chain combines TRBV28 with TRBJ1-2; D unclear. Trimming removed 7 bases at V and 0 bases at J, with 6 bases between. CDR3 length: 12 amino acids. Germline CDR1 is MDHEN and CDR2 is SYDVKM. This CDR3 reads CASMFANYGYTF. DNA of the CDR3: TGTGCCAGCATGTTTGCTAACTATGGCTACACCTTC.

This clone was seen once. For the CDR3, the DNA is TGTGCCGCGAAAAGGGGGGGCAATCAGCCCCAGCATTTT. Residues: CAAKRGGNQPQHF. The chain uses TRBV28 and TRBJ1-5; D may be TRBD1 (6 bases). This CDR3 is 13 amino acids long. The germline V gene has CDR1 MDHEN and CDR2 SYDVKM. V lost 11 bases to trimming and J lost 2 bases, with 13 bases between them.

This clone has only a few counts. The chain links TRBV7-2 to TRBJ1-5; 8 nucleotides match TRBD1. The CDR3 consists of 14 residues. CDR1 is SGHTA, CDR2 FQGNSA, per germline. J gave up 6 bases and V 7 bases, and 8 bases lay outside the gene matches. The CDR3 region has the DNA TGTGCCAGCAATGGACAGGGCGGCGGTCAGCCCCAGCATTTT. Protein sequence: CASNGQGGGQPQHF.

The J gene is TRBJ2-7, the V gene TRBV29-1; D ambiguous. Trimming took off 4 bases at V and 3 bases at J, with 10 bases between the two ends. There are 12 residues in the CDR3. Germline CDR1 is SQVTM and CDR2 is ANQGSEA. The CDR3 sequence: CSVVGRDYEQYV. The CDR3 bases are TGCAGCGTTGTCGGCAGAGACTACGAGCAGTACGTC.

The chain is built from TRBV7-9 and TRBJ2-5; D is possibly TRBD2 (7 bases). CDR3 length: 16 residues. Germline CDR1 is SEHNR and CDR2 is FQNEAQ (reference sequence). With 5 bases removed from V and 1 base from J, the gap between germline ends came to 17 bases. The CDR3 here is CASSLKGGQIQETQYF. The CDR3 nucleotides are TGTGCCAGCAGCCTAAAGGGGGGGCAGATCCAAGAGACCCAGTACTTC.

The V call is TRBV24-1, the J call TRBJ1-2; unclear D gene. The CDR3 spans 13 residues. Germline assignment: CDR1 KGHDR and CDR2 SFDVKD. V shed 4 bases and J shed 8 bases, with 13 bases lying between them. The chain's CDR3 is CATSDRGSSGYTF. For the CDR3, the DNA is TGTGCCACCAGTGACCGTGGCTCGTCAGGCTACACCTTC.

This clone was observed once. This rearrangement joins TRBV27 to TRBJ2-2; D tentatively reads TRBD1 or TRBD2 (6 bases each). Germline V gene data show CDR1 as MNHEY and CDR2 as SMNVEV (reference sequence). The CDR3 covers 17 residues. V shed 0 bases and J shed 0 bases, with 11 bases lying between them. Written as DNA, the CDR3 is TGTGCCAGCAGTTTATCTCCGGGGGCCGCGAACACCGGGGAGCTGTTTTTT. Translating gives CASSLSPGAANTGELFF.

The chain uses TRBV6-1 and TRBJ1-2; 9 bases are a match to TRBD1. With 2 bases clipped from V and 13 bases from J, the junction kept 17 bases outside the gene matches. This CDR3 spans 16 amino acids. The germline V gene has CDR1 MNHNS and CDR2 SASEGT. CDR3 region: CASSERYGTGFFAGTF. Written as DNA, the CDR3 is TGTGCCAGCAGTGAACGTTACGGGACAGGGTTTTTTGCGGGCACCTTC.

The V gene is TRBV6-1, the J gene TRBJ2-7; unclear D gene. This CDR3 has 13 residues. Germline V CDR1 and CDR2: MNHNS, SASEGT. V lost 2 bases, J lost 4 bases, and 9 bases lay in between. The CDR3, as DNA: TGTGCCAGCAGTGAAATAAGAGAGTACGAGCAGTACGTC. The encoded protein is CASSEIREYEQYV.

The CDR3 nucleotides read TGCGCCAGCACCGACAGGGCAAGGCCCCAGCATTTT. Protein product: CASTDRARPQHF. The chain recombines TRBV10-2 with TRBJ1-5; 7 bases line up with TRBD1. The germline V gene has CDR1 WSHSY and CDR2 SAAADI. Germline trimming cut 7 bases from V and 9 bases from J; bases unmatched to any gene: 6. The CDR3 totals 12 residues.

The CDR3 here is CASSYEGQSTDTQYF. CDR3 in DNA: TGTGCCAGCAGTTACGAGGGACAAAGCACAGATACGCAGTATTTT. This rearrangement joins TRBV6-5 to TRBJ2-3, with D possibly matching TRBD1 (6 bases). V was clipped by 2 bases and J by 0 bases, with 9 bases between them. The CDR3 covers 15 residues. Germline V CDR1 and CDR2: MNHEY, SVGAGI.

CDR3 loop: CASSPLPIRGERNTIYF. The CDR3 DNA reads TGTGCCAGCTCACCACTACCCATCCGGGGAGAGAGAAACACCATATATTTT. V is TRBV18 and J is TRBJ1-3; D is unresolved. V dropped 1 base and J dropped 5 bases, with 18 bases sitting between them. CDR1 is KGHSH, CDR2 LQKENI, per germline. The CDR3 is 17 residues long.

The chain has TRBV2 and TRBJ1-5; 7 bases align to TRBD1. The CDR3 runs 15 residues. J lost 3 bases, V lost 5 bases, and 7 bases had no gene match. In germline, CDR1 is SNHLY, CDR2 FYNNEI. The CDR3 spells CASSNMGQNNQPQHF. CDR3 in DNA: TGTGCCAGCAGTAACATGGGACAGAACAATCAGCCCCAGCATTTT. The variable domain in full, completed from reference TRBV2 and TRBJ1-5, reads EPEVTQTPSHQVTQMGQEVILRCVPISNHLYFYWYRQILGQKVEFLVSFYNNEISEKSEIFDDQFSVERPDGSNFTLKIRSTKLEDSAMYFCASSNMGQNNQPQHFGDGTRLSIL.

This clone was observed a few times. At one end the junction does not follow the germline gene, possibly because of a read error. The chain has TRBV2 and TRBJ1-4; a possible D gene is TRBD1 (5 bases). Per the germline V gene, CDR1 is SNHLY and CDR2 is FYNNEI. The CDR3 has 13 residues. The CDR3 DNA is TGTGCCACCCGAAGAGGGACGGATCAAAGGGTCATTTTT. Its translation: CATRRGTDQRVIF.

The chain carries TRBV5-1 and TRBJ2-5; D not resolved. The germline CDR1 and CDR2 sequences are SGHRS and YFSETQ. The V gene lost 0 bases and the J gene lost 2 bases, with 11 bases spanning the gap. The CDR3 spans 15 residues. The CDR3 DNA is TGCGCCAGCAGCTTGGTGTCGGTTAAACAAGAGACCCAGTACTTC. Protein product: CASSLVSVKQETQYF.

The chain joins TRBV5-1 to TRBJ2-5; 7 bases fit TRBD1. CDR3 size: 14 residues. J was trimmed by 1 base and V by 4 bases; bases with no gene match: 4. From germline, CDR1 is SGHRS and CDR2 YFSETQ. The CDR3 protein is CASSPGTAQETQYF. CDR3 coding DNA: TGCGCCAGCAGCCCCGGGACAGCCCAAGAGACCCAGTACTTC.

The V and J genes are TRBV19 and TRBJ2-1; D call uncertain. The CDR3 is made up of 12 amino acids. Germline loops: CDR1 LNHDA, CDR2 SQIVND (reference sequence). V was pared by 6 bases and J by 6 bases, with 9 bases between. The CDR3 loop is CASSIDLNEQFF. The CDR3 nucleotides read TGTGCCAGTAGCATCGACCTCAATGAGCAGTTCTTC.

This chain joins TRBV5-1 and TRBJ2-3; D is unresolved. V dropped 0 bases and J dropped 5 bases, with 13 bases sitting between them. Germline V gives CDR1 SGHRS, CDR2 YFSETQ. CDR3 length equals 15 residues. The CDR3: CASSLAQTGGDTQYF. The CDR3 nucleotides read TGCGCCAGCAGCTTGGCTCAAACGGGCGGAGATACGCAGTATTTT. Variable domain in full (rest from reference TRBV5-1 and TRBJ2-3): KAGVTQTPRYLIKTRGQQVTLSCSPISGHRSVSWYQQTPGQGLQFLFEYFSETQRNKGNFPGRFSGRQFSNSRSEMNVSTLELGDSALYLCASSLAQTGGDTQYFGPGTRLTVL.